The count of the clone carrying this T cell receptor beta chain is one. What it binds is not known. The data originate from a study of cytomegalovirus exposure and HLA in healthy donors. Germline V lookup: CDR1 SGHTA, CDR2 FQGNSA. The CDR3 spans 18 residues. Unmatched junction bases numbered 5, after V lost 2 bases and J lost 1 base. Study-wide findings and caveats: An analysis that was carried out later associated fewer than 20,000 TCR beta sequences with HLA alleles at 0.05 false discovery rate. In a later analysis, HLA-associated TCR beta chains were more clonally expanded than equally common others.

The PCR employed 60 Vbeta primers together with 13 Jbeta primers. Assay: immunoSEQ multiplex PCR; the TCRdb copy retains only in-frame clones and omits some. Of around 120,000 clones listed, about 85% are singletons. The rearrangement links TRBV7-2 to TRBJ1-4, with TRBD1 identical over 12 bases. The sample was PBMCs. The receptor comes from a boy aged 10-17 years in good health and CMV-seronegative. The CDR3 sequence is CASSLLGTGGGTNEKLFF. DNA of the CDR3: TGTGCCAGCAGCTTACTCGGGACAGGGGGCGGAACTAATGAAAAACTGTTTTTT. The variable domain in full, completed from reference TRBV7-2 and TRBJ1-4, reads GAGVSQSPSNKVTEKGKDVELRCDPISGHTALYWYRQSLGQGLEFLIYFQGNSAPDKSGLPSDRFSAERTGGSVSTLTIQRTQQEDSAVYLCASSLLGTGGGTNEKLFFGSGTQLSVL.